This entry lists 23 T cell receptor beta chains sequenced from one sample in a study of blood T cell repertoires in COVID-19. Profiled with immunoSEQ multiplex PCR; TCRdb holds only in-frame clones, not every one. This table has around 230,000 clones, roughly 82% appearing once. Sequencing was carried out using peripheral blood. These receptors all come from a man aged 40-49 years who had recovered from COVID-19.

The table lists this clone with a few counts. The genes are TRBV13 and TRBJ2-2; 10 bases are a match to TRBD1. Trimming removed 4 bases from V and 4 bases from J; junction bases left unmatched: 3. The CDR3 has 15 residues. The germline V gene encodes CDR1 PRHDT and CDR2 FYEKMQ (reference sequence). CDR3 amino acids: CASSSGQGSTGELFF. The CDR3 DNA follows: TGTGCCAGCAGCTCGGGACAGGGGTCCACCGGGGAGCTGTTTTTT.

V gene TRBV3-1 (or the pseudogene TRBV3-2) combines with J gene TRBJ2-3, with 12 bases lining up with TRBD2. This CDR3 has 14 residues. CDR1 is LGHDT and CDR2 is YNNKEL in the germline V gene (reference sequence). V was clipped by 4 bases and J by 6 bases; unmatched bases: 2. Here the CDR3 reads CASSPTSGSDTQYF. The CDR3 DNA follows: TGTGCCAGCAGCCCGACTAGCGGGAGTGATACGCAGTATTTT.

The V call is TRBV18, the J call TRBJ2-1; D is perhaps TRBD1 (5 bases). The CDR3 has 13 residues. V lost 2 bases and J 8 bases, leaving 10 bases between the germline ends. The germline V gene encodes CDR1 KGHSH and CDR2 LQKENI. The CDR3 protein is CASSPGWGDEQFF. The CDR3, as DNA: TGTGCCAGCTCACCAGGATGGGGCGATGAGCAGTTCTTC.

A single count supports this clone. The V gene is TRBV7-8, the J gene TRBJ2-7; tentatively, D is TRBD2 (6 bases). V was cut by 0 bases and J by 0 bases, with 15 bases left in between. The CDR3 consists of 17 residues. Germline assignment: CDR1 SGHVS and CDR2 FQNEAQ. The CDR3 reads CASSLAIAESSSYEQYF. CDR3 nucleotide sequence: TGTGCCAGCAGCTTAGCCATAGCGGAGTCCAGCTCCTACGAGCAGTACTTC.

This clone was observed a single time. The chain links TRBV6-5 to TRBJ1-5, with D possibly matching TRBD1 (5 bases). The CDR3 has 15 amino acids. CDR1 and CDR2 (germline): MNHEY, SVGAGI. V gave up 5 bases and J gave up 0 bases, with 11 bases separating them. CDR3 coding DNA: TGTGCCAGCAGTCGACAGCCGGATAGCAATCAGCCCCAGCATTTT. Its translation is CASSRQPDSNQPQHF.

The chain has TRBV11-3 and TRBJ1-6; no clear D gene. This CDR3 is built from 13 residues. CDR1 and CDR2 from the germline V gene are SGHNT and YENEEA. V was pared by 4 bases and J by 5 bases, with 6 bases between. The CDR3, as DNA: TGTGCCAGCAGCTCTAGTGATAATTCACCCCTCCACTTT. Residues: CASSSSDNSPLHF.

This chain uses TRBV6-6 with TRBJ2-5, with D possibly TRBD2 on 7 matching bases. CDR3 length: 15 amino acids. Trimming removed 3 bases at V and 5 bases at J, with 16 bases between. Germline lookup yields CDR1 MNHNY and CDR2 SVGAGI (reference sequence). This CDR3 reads CASSYQAGAAETQYF. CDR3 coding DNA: TGTGCCAGCAGTTATCAGGCGGGGGCCGCGGAGACCCAGTACTTC.

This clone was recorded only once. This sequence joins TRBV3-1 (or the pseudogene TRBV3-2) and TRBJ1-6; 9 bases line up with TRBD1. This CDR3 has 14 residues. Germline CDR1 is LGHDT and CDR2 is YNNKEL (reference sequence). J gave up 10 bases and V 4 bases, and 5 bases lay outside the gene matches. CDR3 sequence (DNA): TGTGCCAGCAGCCCACGGACAGGGGACTCACCCCTCCACTTT. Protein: CASSPRTGDSPLHF.

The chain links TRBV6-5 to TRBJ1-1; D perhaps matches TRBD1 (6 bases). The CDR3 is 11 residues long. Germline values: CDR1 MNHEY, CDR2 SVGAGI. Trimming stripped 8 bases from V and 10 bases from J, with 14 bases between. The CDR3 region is CASVNRDVAFF. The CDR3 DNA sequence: TGTGCCAGCGTAAACAGGGATGTAGCTTTCTTT.

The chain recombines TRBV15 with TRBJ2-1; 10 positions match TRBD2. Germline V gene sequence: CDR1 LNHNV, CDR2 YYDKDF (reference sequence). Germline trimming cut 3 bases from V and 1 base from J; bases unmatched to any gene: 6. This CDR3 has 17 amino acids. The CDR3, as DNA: TGTGCCACCAGCAGGGGGGAAGCGGGGGGGTCCTACAATGAGCAGTTCTTC. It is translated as CATSRGEAGGSYNEQFF.

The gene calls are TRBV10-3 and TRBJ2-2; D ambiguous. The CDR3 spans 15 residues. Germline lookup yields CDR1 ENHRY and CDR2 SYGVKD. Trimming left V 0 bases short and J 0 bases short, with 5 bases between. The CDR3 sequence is CAISESSPNTGELFF. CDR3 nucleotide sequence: TGTGCCATCAGTGAGTCTAGCCCGAACACCGGGGAGCTGTTTTTT.

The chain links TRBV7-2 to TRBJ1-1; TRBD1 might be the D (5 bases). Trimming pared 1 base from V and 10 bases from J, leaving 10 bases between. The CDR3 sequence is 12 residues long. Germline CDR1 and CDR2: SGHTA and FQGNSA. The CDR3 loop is CASSLEWGGAFF. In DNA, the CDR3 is TGTGCCAGCAGCTTAGAATGGGGGGGAGCTTTCTTT. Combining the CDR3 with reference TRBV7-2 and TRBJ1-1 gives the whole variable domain GAGVSQSPSNKVTEKGKDVELRCDPISGHTALYWYRQSLGQGLEFLIYFQGNSAPDKSGLPSDRFSAERTGGSVSTLTIQRTQQEDSAVYLCASSLEWGGAFFGQGTRLTVV.

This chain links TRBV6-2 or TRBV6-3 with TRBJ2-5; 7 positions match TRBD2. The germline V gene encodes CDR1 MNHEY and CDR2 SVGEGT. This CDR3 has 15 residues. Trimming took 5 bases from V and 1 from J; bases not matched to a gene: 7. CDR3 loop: CASSLGGGPQETQYF. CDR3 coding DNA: TGTGCCAGCAGTCTGGGGGGAGGGCCCCAAGAGACCCAGTACTTC.

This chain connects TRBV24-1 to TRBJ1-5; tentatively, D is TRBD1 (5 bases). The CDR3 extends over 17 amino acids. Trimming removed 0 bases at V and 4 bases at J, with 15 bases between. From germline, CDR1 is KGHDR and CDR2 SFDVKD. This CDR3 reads CATSDLPPGWQNQPQHF. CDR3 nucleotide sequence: TGTGCCACCAGTGATTTGCCCCCAGGGTGGCAAAATCAGCCCCAGCATTTT.

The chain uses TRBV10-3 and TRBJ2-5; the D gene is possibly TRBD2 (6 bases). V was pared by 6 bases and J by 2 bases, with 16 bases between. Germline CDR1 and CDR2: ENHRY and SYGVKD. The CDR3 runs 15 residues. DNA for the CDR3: TGTGCCATCAGCCGCAGACTAGGAAGACAAGAGACCCAGTACTTC. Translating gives CAISRRLGRQETQYF.

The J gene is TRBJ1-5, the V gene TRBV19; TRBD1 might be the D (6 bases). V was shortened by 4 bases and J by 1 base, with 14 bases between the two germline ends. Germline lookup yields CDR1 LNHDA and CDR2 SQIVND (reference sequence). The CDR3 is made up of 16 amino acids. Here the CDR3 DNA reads TGTGCCAGTAGTAAATACCAGGGGAACAGCAATCAGCCCCAGCATTTT. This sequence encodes CASSKYQGNSNQPQHF.

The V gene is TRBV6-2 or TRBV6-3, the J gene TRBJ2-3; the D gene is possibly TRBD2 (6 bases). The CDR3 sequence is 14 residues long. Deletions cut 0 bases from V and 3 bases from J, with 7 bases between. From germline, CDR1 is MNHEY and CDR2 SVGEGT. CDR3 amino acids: CASSYSRGTDTQYF. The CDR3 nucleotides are TGTGCCAGCAGTTACTCGCGGGGTACAGATACGCAGTATTTT.

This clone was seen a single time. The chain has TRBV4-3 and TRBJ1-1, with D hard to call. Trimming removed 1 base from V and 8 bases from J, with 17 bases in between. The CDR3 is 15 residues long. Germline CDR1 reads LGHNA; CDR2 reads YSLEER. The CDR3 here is CASSQASFLREEAFF. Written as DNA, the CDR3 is TGCGCCAGCAGCCAAGCAAGCTTTCTGCGGGAAGAAGCTTTCTTT.

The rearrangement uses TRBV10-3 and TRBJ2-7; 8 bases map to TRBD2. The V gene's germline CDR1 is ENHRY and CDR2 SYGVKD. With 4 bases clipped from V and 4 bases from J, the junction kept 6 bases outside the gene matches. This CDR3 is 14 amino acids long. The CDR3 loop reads CAISVGRGEYEQYF. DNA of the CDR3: TGTGCCATCAGTGTTGGGCGGGGGGAGTACGAGCAGTACTTC.

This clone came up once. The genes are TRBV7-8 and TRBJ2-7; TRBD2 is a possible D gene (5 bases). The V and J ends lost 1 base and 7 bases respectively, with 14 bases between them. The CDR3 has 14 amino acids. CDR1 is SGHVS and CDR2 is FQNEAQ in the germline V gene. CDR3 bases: TGTGCCAGCAGCTTAGGAGGGTCCAGCCGGGAGCAGTACTTC. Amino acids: CASSLGGSSREQYF.

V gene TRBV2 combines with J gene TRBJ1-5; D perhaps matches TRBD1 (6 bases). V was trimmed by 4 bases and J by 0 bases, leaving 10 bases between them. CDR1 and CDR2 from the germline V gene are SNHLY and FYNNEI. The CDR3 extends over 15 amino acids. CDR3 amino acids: CASSGTAYSNQPQHF. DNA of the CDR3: TGTGCCAGCAGTGGGACAGCCTATAGCAATCAGCCCCAGCATTTT.

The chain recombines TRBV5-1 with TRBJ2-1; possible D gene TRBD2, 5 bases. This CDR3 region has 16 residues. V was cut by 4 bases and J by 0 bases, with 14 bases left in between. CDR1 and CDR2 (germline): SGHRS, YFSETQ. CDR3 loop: CASSLLFGGSYNEQFF. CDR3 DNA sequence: TGCGCCAGCAGCCTGTTGTTCGGAGGCTCCTACAATGAGCAGTTCTTC.

In nucleotides, the CDR3 is TGTGCCAGCAGTTTTGGCCAGTACAATGAGCAGTTCTTC. Translating it yields CASSFGQYNEQFF. The chain is built from TRBV6-5 and TRBJ2-1; D unresolved. CDR1 and CDR2 (germline): MNHEY, SVGAGI. The CDR3 has 13 residues. V was cut by 4 bases and J by 4 bases, with 8 bases left in between.